The text below deals with one T cell receptor (beta chain). Its antigen is not identified. The data were taken from a study of T cell repertoires in cytomegalovirus infection. Study as a whole: CMV epitopes that were recently identified and HLA-C-restricted were used alongside well-studied HLA-B-restricted ones. Both a matching HLA type and CMV infection were indicated by public TCR beta signatures.

Regarding the study as a whole: It was HLA-C-restricted CMV-specific TCR beta clonotypes that dominated the response ex vivo.

TCRdb called the reads again in MiXCR, with one record for every CDR3 protein. The repertoire holds about 740,000 distinct CDR3 sequences, with roughly 33% as singletons. Germline V gene lookup returns CDR1 SNHLY and CDR2 FYNNEI. CDR3 length: 11 amino acids. The V end lost 2 bases, the J end lost 8 bases, and 3 bases lay between the germline ends. This clonotype originated in a human donor in good health (CMV status not recorded). Some clones in this sample may be carry-over from other donors' samples. The sample here was cultured PBMCs, taken from culture after CMV antigen stimulation. The rearrangement joins TRBV2 to TRBJ1-4; D ambiguous. The CDR3 protein is CASSESEKLFF. DNA for the CDR3: TGTGCCAGCAGTGAATCCGAAAAACTGTTTTTT.